The 18 T cell receptor beta chains below come from one sample, sequenced in a study of blood T cell repertoires in COVID-19. Data came from immunoSEQ multiplex PCR; TCRdb stores just in-frame clones and leaves some out. The sample contains about 150,000 clones, approximately 90% of which appear only once. The sample taken for sequencing was PBMCs or T cells enriched from blood (not recorded which). Every receptor here comes from a woman aged 40 to 50 who had been exposed to COVID-19.

This chain links TRBV11-2 with TRBJ2-7; 14 nucleotides agree with TRBD2. The trim removed 5 bases at V and 3 bases at J, leaving 0 bases unmatched. Germline V gives CDR1 SGHAT, CDR2 FQNNGV. This CDR3 region has 14 residues. CDR3 residues: CASSGTSGSYEQYF. DNA for the CDR3: TGTGCCAGCAGCGGGACTAGCGGGAGCTACGAGCAGTACTTC.

The chain recombines TRBV4-1 with TRBJ1-3; TRBD1 matches 8 bases. Trimming at V came to 1 base and at J to 4 bases, leaving 15 bases not matched to a gene. Germline assignment: CDR1 MGHRA and CDR2 YSYEKL. This CDR3 spans 19 amino acids. CDR3 nucleotides: TGCGCCAGCAGCCAAGGACCGCTCAGGACAGGGACTCGCGGAAACACCATATATTTT. This gives the protein CASSQGPLRTGTRGNTIYF.

The V call is TRBV7-2, the J call TRBJ2-1; no clear D gene. V dropped 3 bases and J dropped 10 bases, with 13 bases sitting between them. The CDR3 loop spans 13 amino acids. CDR1 SGHTA and CDR2 FQGNSA come from the germline V gene. The CDR3 reads CASSFYLEVEQFF. The CDR3 DNA is TGTGCCAGCAGCTTTTATCTAGAGGTAGAGCAGTTCTTC.

The chain combines TRBV7-8 with TRBJ2-3, with a possible D match to TRBD1 (5 bases). The CDR3 covers 13 residues. V dropped 10 bases and J dropped 4 bases, with 15 bases sitting between them. Germline CDR1 and CDR2: SGHVS and FQNEAQ. The CDR3 DNA reads TGTGCCACCTCCCAAGGGGCTCCAGATACGCAGTATTTT. The encoded protein is CATSQGAPDTQYF.

This sequence joins TRBV27 and TRBJ2-7, with D possibly TRBD1 on 6 matching bases. CDR3 length: 14 residues. V was pared by 5 bases and J by 4 bases, with 15 bases between. Germline CDR1 reads MNHEY; CDR2 reads SMNVEV (reference sequence). The CDR3 bases are TGTGCCAGCAGTACGGTCGCAGGACAGTACGAGCAGTACTTC. Residues: CASSTVAGQYEQYF.

The V and J genes are TRBV7-3 and TRBJ1-2; 8 bases match TRBD1. This CDR3 is 13 amino acids long. V was pared by 5 bases and J by 8 bases, with 7 bases of the junction left unmatched. Germline loops: CDR1 SGHTA, CDR2 FQGTGA. The CDR3 spells CASSPSTGEGYTF. The CDR3 bases are TGTGCCAGCAGCCCCTCGACAGGGGAGGGCTACACCTTC.

The V gene is TRBV11-2, the J gene TRBJ1-3; possibly TRBD1 for D (5 bases). Looked up from germline, CDR1 is SGHAT and CDR2 is FQNNGV. The CDR3 runs to 16 residues. Trimming left V 5 bases short and J 0 bases short, with 14 bases between. DNA for the CDR3: TGTGCCAGCAGCCCCCGCGGGGCCGACTCTGGAAACACCATATATTTT. Encoded protein: CASSPRGADSGNTIYF.

The chain combines TRBV5-1 with TRBJ2-2; a weak D match, TRBD1 (5 bases). V was shortened by 4 bases and J by 6 bases, with 13 bases between the two germline ends. The germline CDR1 and CDR2 sequences are SGHRS and YFSETQ. The length of the CDR3 is 14 residues. CDR3 residues: CASSLDGAPGELFF. The CDR3 region has the DNA TGCGCCAGCAGCCTCGATGGGGCCCCCGGGGAGCTGTTTTTT. Full variable domain (missing parts from reference TRBV5-1 and TRBJ2-2): KAGVTQTPRYLIKTRGQQVTLSCSPISGHRSVSWYQQTPGQGLQFLFEYFSETQRNKGNFPGRFSGRQFSNSRSEMNVSTLELGDSALYLCASSLDGAPGELFFGEGSRLTVL.

The gene calls are TRBV11-2 and TRBJ2-5; 9 bases are a match to TRBD2. Germline V gene data show CDR1 as SGHAT and CDR2 as FQNNGV. V shed 3 bases, J shed 4 bases, and the junction held 3 bases outside the gene matches. This CDR3 comprises 14 residues. CDR3 in DNA: TGTGCCAGCAGCTTTGGGCGGGGGGGAGAGACCCAGTACTTC. Amino acids: CASSFGRGGETQYF.

The CDR3 here is CASSRQGYYEQYF. The CDR3 DNA is TGTGCCAGCTCACGCCAGGGATACTACGAGCAGTACTTC. The V gene is TRBV18, the J gene TRBJ2-7; D perhaps matches TRBD1 (5 bases). V was clipped by 4 bases and J by 3 bases, with 10 bases between them. The CDR3 loop spans 13 amino acids. Looked up from germline, CDR1 is KGHSH and CDR2 is LQKENI. Full variable domain (remainder filled in from reference TRBV18 and TRBJ2-7): NAGVMQNPRHLVRRRGQEARLRCSPMKGHSHVYWYRQLPEEGLKFMVYLQKENIIDESGMPKERFSAEFPKEGPSILRIQQVVRGDSAAYFCASSRQGYYEQYFGPGTRLTVT.

The chain employs TRBV9 and TRBJ1-6; 11 bases fit TRBD1. Germline CDR1 is SGDLS and CDR2 is YYNGEE. The CDR3 is made up of 16 amino acids. Unmatched junction bases numbered 9, after V lost 3 bases and J lost 10 bases. The CDR3 nucleotides read TGTGCCAGCAGCGCAGGACAGGGGGCTGGGGGGTCACCCCTCCACTTT. Translation gives CASSAGQGAGGSPLHF.

This clone was counted at least ten times. The gene calls are TRBV4-1 and TRBJ2-7; D possibly corresponds to TRBD2 (7 bases). V was clipped by 4 bases and J by 3 bases, with 22 bases between them. Germline V gives CDR1 MGHRA, CDR2 YSYEKL. The CDR3 spans 17 residues. Written as DNA, the CDR3 is TGCGCCAGCAGCCGGCCGGGCGGGGGCAGGGGAGACTACGAGCAGTACTTC. Translating it yields CASSRPGGGRGDYEQYF.

There are a few counts of this clone. CDR3 DNA sequence: TGTGCTAGTGGTTTGGCCACAGGGGGCAGTTCACCCCTCCACTTT. Its translation is CASGLATGGSSPLHF. The V gene is TRBV12-5, the J gene TRBJ1-6; TRBD1 matches at 9 bases. Germline V gives CDR1 LGHNT, CDR2 FRNRAP. The CDR3 covers 15 residues. With 1 base clipped from V and 9 bases from J, the junction kept 4 bases outside the gene matches.

The rearrangement links TRBV6-2 or TRBV6-3 to TRBJ2-3; maybe TRBD2 (7 bases). Germline V gives CDR1 MNHEY, CDR2 SVGEGT. This CDR3 spans 16 amino acids. V lost 2 bases to trimming and J lost 6 bases, with 18 bases between them. The CDR3 DNA is TGTGCCAGCAGTTACGCGGTAGGGGGGGCCGCCGATACGCAGTATTTT. Translated: CASSYAVGGAADTQYF.

The chain couples TRBV10-3 to TRBJ2-2; TRBD1 matches 10 bases. CDR1 and CDR2 (germline): ENHRY, SYGVKD. CDR3 length equals 16 residues. Losses at the gene ends were 0 bases for V and 6 bases for J; bases not matched to a gene: 4. CDR3 protein: CAISESGTGDPGELFF. Written as DNA, the CDR3 is TGTGCCATCAGTGAGTCCGGGACAGGGGACCCCGGGGAGCTGTTTTTT.

This clone was counted only a few times. The chain couples TRBV19 to TRBJ1-5; D not certain. The CDR3 contains 16 residues. Trimming shortened V by 1 base and J by 3 bases, and 13 bases separated the two germline ends. Germline CDR1 is LNHDA and CDR2 is SQIVND (reference sequence). CDR3 sequence reads: CASSIGAAGTNQPQHF. As DNA, the CDR3 is TGTGCCAGTAGTATAGGAGCCGCGGGCACCAATCAGCCCCAGCATTTT.

This clone was detected only once. The chain joins TRBV6-5 to TRBJ2-7; 7 bases map to TRBD1. In germline, CDR1 is MNHEY, CDR2 SVGAGI. The CDR3 has 15 amino acids. V shed 5 bases and J 3 bases; nucleotides not matched to a gene: 10. The CDR3, as DNA: TGTGCCAGCAGTCAGGGGCCAGGGGGTTTCTACGAGCAGTACTTC. Amino acid sequence: CASSQGPGGFYEQYF.

The chain is built from TRBV7-7 and TRBJ1-5, with 12 positions matching TRBD1. Germline V CDR1 and CDR2: SSHAT, FNYEAQ (reference sequence). CDR3 length: 18 amino acids. V trimming: 0 bases; J trimming: 0 bases; junction bases outside the gene matches: 3. The CDR3 coding sequence is TGTGCCAGCAGCTTAGCGGGACAGGGGGCGAATAGCAATCAGCCCCAGCATTTT. As protein: CASSLAGQGANSNQPQHF. Full variable domain (missing parts from reference TRBV7-7 and TRBJ1-5): GAGVSQSPRYKVTKRGQDVTLRCDPISSHATLYWYQQALGQGPEFLTYFNYEAQPDKSGLPSDRFSAERPEGSISTLTIQRTEQRDSAMYRCASSLAGQGANSNQPQHFGDGTRLSIL.